This T cell receptor beta chain emerged from a study of blood T cell repertoires in COVID-19. Study context: The analysed material was cDNA or gDNA that came from T cells, B-cell-depleted T cells, or PBMCs.

From germline, CDR1 is MNHNY and CDR2 SVGAGI (reference sequence). CDR3 size: 16 residues. With 5 bases removed from V and 2 bases from J, the gap between germline ends came to 18 bases. Libraries were prepared by immunoSEQ multiplex PCR; TCRdb keeps only in-frame clonotypes and omits some of them. This sample yields 150,000 to 200,000 clones, of which around 87% are seen a single time; over 0.7% belongs to the top ten. This TCR came from a woman between 18 and 29 years old who had recovered from COVID-19. The V and J genes are TRBV6-6 and TRBJ2-5, with a weak D call TRBD1 (6 bases). The sequenced material came from peripheral blood. The CDR3, as DNA: TGTGCCAGCAGTGGGAGACAGGCGATTATTCAAGAGACCCAGTACTTC. It specifies CASSGRQAIIQETQYF.